These 21 T cell receptor beta chains share one sample of origin, sequenced in a study of shared clonotypes between healthy human individuals. Method: immunoSEQ multiplex PCR; TCRdb's copy keeps in-frame clones and lacks some. Among about 330,000 clones listed, roughly 84% were seen once. Source material: memory CD8+ T cells sorted from blood. Noted subset: CD45RO+ cells pooled with CCR7-negative TemRA cells. The receptor source for this set is a man aged 18 to 30 in good health.

This sequence joins TRBV7-9 and TRBJ2-1, with TRBD2 identical over 14 bases. The CDR3 runs 17 residues. Germline CDR1 is SEHNR and CDR2 is FQNEAQ (reference sequence). Trimming removed 5 bases from V and 3 bases from J; junction bases left unmatched: 6. The CDR3 spells CASSRLAGGIVYNEQFF. CDR3 sequence (DNA): TGTGCCAGCAGCCGACTAGCGGGAGGGATTGTCTACAATGAGCAGTTCTTC.

CDR3 nucleotide sequence: TGCGCCAGCAGCGGGACTAGCGGGACCAAAAACATTCAGTACTTC. Encoded protein: CASSGTSGTKNIQYF. The chain carries TRBV5-1 and TRBJ2-4; 13 positions agree with TRBD2. Unmatched junction bases numbered 0, after V lost 4 bases and J lost 2 bases. Germline V gene sequence: CDR1 SGHRS, CDR2 YFSETQ. The CDR3 totals 15 residues.

V usage is TRBV4-3 and J usage is TRBJ2-1; D may be TRBD2 (5 bases). The CDR3 runs to 17 residues. V was trimmed by 0 bases and J by 0 bases, leaving 12 bases between them. CDR1 and CDR2 (germline): LGHNA, YSLEER. CDR3 bases: TGCGCCAGCAGCCAAGATAGAGGACTGGTCTCCTACAATGAGCAGTTCTTC. Protein: CASSQDRGLVSYNEQFF.

The V gene is TRBV15, the J gene TRBJ2-1; D is unclear. From germline, CDR1 is LNHNV and CDR2 YYDKDF (reference sequence). Trimming took off 3 bases at V and 0 bases at J, with 12 bases between the two ends. The CDR3 contains 16 residues. The DNA for the CDR3 is TGTGCCACCAGCAGTTTAAGTCTACCCTCCTACAATGAGCAGTTCTTC. It specifies CATSSLSLPSYNEQFF.

The chain carries TRBV5-6 and TRBJ2-1; 7 positions agree with TRBD2. Germline trimming cut 2 bases from V and 2 bases from J; bases unmatched to any gene: 13. The CDR3 sequence is 18 residues long. Germline CDR1 and CDR2: SGHDT and YYEEEE. CDR3 residues: CASSFTLSGRGAYNEQFF. The CDR3, as DNA: TGTGCCAGCAGCTTCACCTTGAGCGGTCGGGGGGCCTACAATGAGCAGTTCTTC.

The J gene is TRBJ2-2, the V gene TRBV4-3; TRBD1 or TRBD2 may be the D gene (5 bases each). V lost 3 bases and J 4 bases, leaving 12 bases between the germline ends. Germline loops: CDR1 LGHNA, CDR2 YSLEER. CDR3 length: 15 amino acids. The CDR3, as DNA: TGCGCCAGCAGCCACCGGGTGGGACGCACCGGGGAGCTGTTTTTT. It encodes CASSHRVGRTGELFF.

The chain uses TRBV5-6 and TRBJ2-2; D is unresolved. This CDR3 spans 14 amino acids. The germline gives CDR1 SGHDT, CDR2 YYEEEE. Trimming took 0 bases from V and 6 from J, leaving 9 bases between them. CDR3 in amino acids: CASSLAYLSGELFF. As DNA, the CDR3 is TGTGCCAGCAGCTTGGCCTATCTGTCCGGGGAGCTGTTTTTT. The full variable domain, rest sourced from reference TRBV5-6 and TRBJ2-2, is DAGVTQSPTHLIKTRGQQVTLRCSPKSGHDTVSWYQQALGQGPQFIFQYYEEEERQRGNFPDRFSGHQFPNYSSELNVNALLLGDSALYLCASSLAYLSGELFFGEGSRLTVL.

The chain uses TRBV30 and TRBJ1-5, with D possibly TRBD1 on 5 matching bases. Germline V gene sequence: CDR1 GTSNPN, CDR2 SVGIG (reference sequence). The CDR3 is 13 amino acids. The V and J ends lost 5 bases and 1 base respectively, with 9 bases between them. CDR3 coding DNA: TGTGCCTGGCAGCAGGGAAGCAATCAGCCCCAGCATTTT. Its translation: CAWQQGSNQPQHF.

The J gene is TRBJ2-3, the V gene TRBV11-2; D gene ambiguous. The CDR3 loop spans 14 amino acids. CDR1 is SGHAT and CDR2 is FQNNGV in the germline V gene. Trimming shortened V by 2 bases and J by 3 bases, and 9 bases separated the two germline ends. CDR3 residues: CASSLSARTDTQYF. The CDR3 DNA follows: TGTGCCAGCAGCTTAAGCGCTAGAACAGATACGCAGTATTTT.

The chain recombines TRBV27 with TRBJ2-1, with TRBD2 as a possible D gene (6 bases). V was trimmed by 7 bases and J by 5 bases, leaving 12 bases between them. CDR3 size: 13 residues. Germline V gene lookup returns CDR1 MNHEY and CDR2 SMNVEV (reference sequence). The CDR3 region has the DNA TGTGCCAGCACCGGGGGTCTGCACAATGAGCAGTTCTTC. Translated, it gives CASTGGLHNEQFF.

The gene calls are TRBV29-1 and TRBJ2-2; a possible D gene is TRBD1 (6 bases). Germline loops: CDR1 SQVTM, CDR2 ANQGSEA. This CDR3 is built from 15 residues. V gave up 0 bases and J gave up 6 bases, with 14 bases separating them. DNA for the CDR3: TGCAGCGTTGAAGATCTTGCAGGGGATCCCGGGGAGCTGTTTTTT. It is translated as CSVEDLAGDPGELFF.

The rearrangement links TRBV6-6 to TRBJ2-3; unclear D gene. V lost 3 bases, J lost 0 bases, and 7 bases lay in between. The CDR3 extends over 14 amino acids. Germline CDR1 reads MNHNY; CDR2 reads SVGAGI (reference sequence). The CDR3 DNA reads TGTGCCAGCAGTTATGGGGATAGCACAGATACGCAGTATTTT. Its protein is CASSYGDSTDTQYF.

This rearrangement joins TRBV6-1 to TRBJ1-6; perhaps TRBD1 as D (5 bases). This CDR3 is 12 amino acids long. V gave up 1 base and J gave up 14 bases, with 9 bases separating them. Germline loops: CDR1 MNHNS, CDR2 SASEGT. CDR3 sequence (DNA): TGTGCCAGCAGTGAAGTGTCAGGGTCCCTCCACTTT. Translation gives CASSEVSGSLHF.

J is TRBJ2-1 and V is TRBV4-3; D call uncertain. The V end lost 0 bases, the J end lost 0 bases, and 12 bases lay between the germline ends. Germline-derived CDR1 and CDR2 are LGHNA and YSLEER. This CDR3 contains 17 residues. The CDR3 DNA reads as TGCGCCAGCAGCCAAGAAGACGGCCGTGTCTCCTACAATGAGCAGTTCTTC. Translation gives CASSQEDGRVSYNEQFF.

V gene TRBV28 combines with J gene TRBJ2-6; TRBD2 might be the D (5 bases). The CDR3 is 15 amino acids. From germline, CDR1 is MDHEN and CDR2 SYDVKM. Trimming left V 3 bases short and J 7 bases short, with 13 bases between. CDR3 sequence (DNA): TGTGCCAGCAGTTTTCGCGGGTCTATTGCCAACGTCCTGACTTTC. Its translation is CASSFRGSIANVLTF.

This rearrangement joins TRBV27 to TRBJ2-7, with unresolved D. CDR1 MNHEY and CDR2 SMNVEV come from the germline V gene (reference sequence). This CDR3 contains 15 residues. V was trimmed by 8 bases and J by 4 bases, leaving 21 bases between them. The CDR3 protein is CASRAFLSSRYEQYF. The DNA of the CDR3 is TGTGCCAGCCGGGCCTTTCTTAGTAGCAGATACGAGCAGTACTTC.

The CDR3 spells CASSWSGEGTADTQYF. The CDR3 DNA reads as TGTGCCAGCAGCTGGAGTGGTGAAGGAACGGCAGATACGCAGTATTTT. J is TRBJ2-3 and V is TRBV7-9; D call uncertain. The CDR3 has 16 amino acids. Germline V lookup: CDR1 SEHNR, CDR2 FQNEAQ (reference sequence). V was trimmed by 4 bases and J by 4 bases, leaving 18 bases between them.

The genes are TRBV27 and TRBJ2-7; 9 bases fit TRBD1. V was clipped by 4 bases and J by 2 bases; unmatched bases: 6. Germline CDR1 and CDR2: MNHEY and SMNVEV (reference sequence). CDR3 length: 15 residues. CDR3 DNA: TGTGCCAGCAGTTACTCGACAGGGGGACCCTACGAGCAGTACTTC. It codes for CASSYSTGGPYEQYF.

This chain links TRBV10-3 with TRBJ2-3; 11 nucleotides agree with TRBD2. Germline-derived CDR1 and CDR2 are ENHRY and SYGVKD. J was trimmed by 0 bases and V by 10 bases; bases with no gene match: 12. This CDR3 has 17 amino acids. CDR3 protein: CATQGLAVDFSTDTQYF. The CDR3 DNA is TGTGCCACCCAGGGACTAGCGGTAGACTTTAGCACAGATACGCAGTATTTT.

Remarks on this clone: The junction departs from the called germline gene at one end, perhaps through a read error. The rearrangement links TRBV11-2 to TRBJ2-7, with unresolved D. Germline CDR1 SGHAT, CDR2 FQNNGV. The CDR3 runs to 12 residues. The CDR3 DNA reads as TGTGCCAGCAGCGTAGAATACTACGAGCAGTACTTC. Its translation is CASSVEYYEQYF.

The chain has TRBV29-1 and TRBJ2-7; D perhaps matches TRBD1 (7 bases). Trimming left V 4 bases short and J 6 bases short, with 13 bases between. The germline CDR1 and CDR2 sequences are SQVTM and ANQGSEA. The CDR3 is made up of 12 amino acids. CDR3 protein: CSVVGQGGEQYF. For the CDR3, the DNA is TGCAGCGTTGTAGGGCAGGGGGGCGAGCAGTACTTC.